Presented here are 21 T cell receptor beta chains from one specimen sequenced in a study of CXCR3-negative and CXCR3-positive naive CD8 T cells. Preparation of TRB cDNA libraries relied on 5' RACE carrying UMI labels. TCRdb re-called the 5' RACE reads and catalogs CDR3 proteins one per entry, DNA excluded. In all, the sample yields 150,000 or so distinct CDR3 sequences. The sample was naive CXCR3- CD8+ T cells from blood. Described subset: CD45RO-CCR7+CD27+CD95- naive CD8+ T cells lacking CXCR3 (TNR3-). Receptors originate from a human donor in good health. Some clones in this sample may be carry-over from other donors' samples.

This chain connects TRBV3-1 to TRBJ2-1; TCRdb indicates TRBD1, and absent DNA this call remains unverified. The CDR3 sequence is 16 residues long. The germline gives CDR1 LGHDT, CDR2 YNNKEL (reference sequence). The CDR3 loop reads CASSQVLGGSSNEQFF.

The genes are TRBV4-1 and TRBJ2-1; checking the TCRdb D call of TRBD1 is not possible without DNA. CDR1 and CDR2 from the germline V gene are MGHRA and YSYEKL. The CDR3 loop spans 12 amino acids. CDR3 sequence: CASSQGQNEQFF.

The chain couples TRBV4-2 to TRBJ2-1; TCRdb lists TRBD2, though no DNA is available to test this call. The length of the CDR3 is 15 residues. Germline values: CDR1 LGHNA, CDR2 YNFKEQ. This CDR3 reads CASSQGLANYNEQFF.

V is TRBV7-9 and J is TRBJ1-1; TCRdb names TRBD1, which stays unverified in the absence of DNA. Germline CDR1 reads SEHNR; CDR2 reads FQNEAQ (reference sequence). The CDR3 runs 15 residues. The CDR3: CASSPRTGGYGEAFF.

The J gene is TRBJ2-7, the V gene TRBV7-9; checking the TCRdb D call of TRBD1 is not possible without DNA. Germline assignment: CDR1 SEHNR and CDR2 FQNEAQ (reference sequence). CDR3 length equals 12 residues. The CDR3 loop reads CASSPGGTEQYF. Looking up the rest from reference TRBV7-9 and TRBJ2-7 gives the full variable domain: DTGVSQNPRHKITKRGQNVTFRCDPISEHNRLYWYRQTLGQGPEFLTYFQNEAQLEKSRLLSDRFSAERPKGSFSTLEIQRTEQGDSAMYLCASSPGGTEQYFGPGTRLTVT.

The rearrangement links TRBV2 to TRBJ2-2. The CDR3 is 12 amino acids. Germline V gives CDR1 SNHLY, CDR2 FYNNEI. CDR3 residues: CASSELSGELFF.

The chain combines TRBV5-1 with TRBJ2-3; there is no DNA to check the TCRdb D call of TRBD1. Germline CDR1 is SGHRS and CDR2 is YFSETQ. CDR3 size: 15 residues. This CDR3 is CASTLSGHGTDTQYF.

The chain links TRBV29-1 to TRBJ1-2; TCRdb reports TRBD1, a call that lacks DNA to check it against. The CDR3 sequence is 12 residues long. Germline assignment: CDR1 SQVTM and CDR2 ANQGSEA. The chain's CDR3 is CSVRTDHYGYTF. Combining the CDR3 with reference TRBV29-1 and TRBJ1-2 gives the whole variable domain SAVISQKPSRDICQRGTSLTIQCQVDSQVTMMFWYRQQPGQSLTLIATANQGSEATYESGFVIDKFPISRPNLTFSTLTVSNMSPEDSSIYLCSVRTDHYGYTFGSGTRLTVV.

This chain links TRBV19 with TRBJ2-1; the TCRdb call, TRBD1, lacks DNA for checking. The CDR3 runs 16 residues. In germline, CDR1 is LNHDA, CDR2 SQIVND (reference sequence). The CDR3 spells CASSTRTPGPYNEQFF.

The V gene is TRBV20-1, the J gene TRBJ2-1; the TRBD2 assignment by TCRdb is unverifiable without DNA. This CDR3 has 15 residues. Germline lookup yields CDR1 DFQATT and CDR2 SNEGSKA (reference sequence). The CDR3 here is CSARDFEREVTEQFF.

The chain recombines TRBV4-2 with TRBJ2-7; as DNA is missing, the TRBD2 call by TCRdb cannot be tested. The CDR3 has 16 amino acids. Germline CDR1 LGHNA, CDR2 YNFKEQ. CDR3 protein: CASSQRPGALAYEQYF.

This chain connects TRBV29-1 to TRBJ1-2. Germline V gives CDR1 SQVTM, CDR2 ANQGSEA. This CDR3 comprises 14 residues. The CDR3 loop is CSAPFRGPYDGYTF.

The rearrangement links TRBV7-2 to TRBJ2-7; no DNA is available, so the TRBD1 call from TCRdb remains unchecked. The germline CDR1 and CDR2 sequences are SGHTA and FQGNSA. This CDR3 has 14 residues. The CDR3 region is CASSLGDSSYEQYF. The full variable domain, in which reference TRBV7-2 and TRBJ2-7 provide the parts outside the CDR3, is GAGVSQSPSNKVTEKGKDVELRCDPISGHTALYWYRQSLGQGLEFLIYFQGNSAPDKSGLPSDRFSAERTGGSVSTLTIQRTQQEDSAVYLCASSLGDSSYEQYFGPGTRLTVT.

The chain carries TRBV6-2 or TRBV6-3 and TRBJ1-1. The germline V gene has CDR1 MNHEY and CDR2 SVGEGT. This CDR3 contains 16 residues. The chain's CDR3 is CASSYLRTGVNTEAFF.

This chain connects TRBV5-1 to TRBJ2-1; TCRdb's assignment of TRBD2 cannot be checked, as there is no DNA. This CDR3 is built from 14 residues. Looked up from germline, CDR1 is SGHRS and CDR2 is YFSETQ. This chain's CDR3 is CASSSSGDYNEQFF.

The chain recombines TRBV6-5 with TRBJ2-1. The CDR3 sequence is 15 residues long. The germline V gene has CDR1 MNHEY and CDR2 SVGAGI. CDR3 sequence: CASSLLAHSYNEQFF.

The chain carries TRBV29-1 and TRBJ2-3; as DNA is missing, the TRBD2 call by TCRdb cannot be tested. The CDR3 length is 16 residues. Per the germline V gene, CDR1 is SQVTM and CDR2 is ANQGSEA. The CDR3 loop reads CSVEDLTSGTTDTQYF.

This sequence joins TRBV5-4 and TRBJ2-2; TCRdb proposes TRBD1, but this gene call is untestable without DNA. Germline V lookup: CDR1 SGHNT, CDR2 YYREEE (reference sequence). This CDR3 has 17 amino acids. The CDR3 loop is CASSLEPRQGGSGELFF. Variable domain in full (rest from reference TRBV5-4 and TRBJ2-2): ETGVTQSPTHLIKTRGQQVTLRCSSQSGHNTVSWYQQALGQGPQFIFQYYREEENGRGNFPPRFSGLQFPNYSSELNVNALELDDSALYLCASSLEPRQGGSGELFFGEGSRLTVL.

The V call is TRBV15, the J call TRBJ2-7; TCRdb reports TRBD2, a call that lacks DNA to check it against. Germline loops: CDR1 LNHNV, CDR2 YYDKDF (reference sequence). The CDR3 has 15 amino acids. CDR3 region: CATSAGRGFSYEQYF.

The genes are TRBV28 and TRBJ2-7; the D gene TCRdb calls, TRBD2, cannot be checked with no DNA. Germline loops: CDR1 MDHEN, CDR2 SYDVKM. This CDR3 spans 15 amino acids. CDR3 sequence reads: CASSLLDEKAREQYF.

The J gene is TRBJ2-1, the V gene TRBV7-3; TCRdb picks TRBD1, but there is no DNA to check that call. The CDR3 sequence is 11 residues long. Germline V gene data show CDR1 as SGHTA and CDR2 as FQGTGA. This CDR3 is CASRGGNEQFF.